This TCR beta chain is drawn from a study of shared clonotypes between healthy human individuals. Overall study context: CD4 naive and CD4 memory each took three plates per donor, while CD8 naive took two and CD8 memory one.

Using immunoSEQ multiplex PCR, the repertoire was profiled, and TCRdb retains in-frame clones only, with some absent. The sample includes around 1.9 million clones, under 95% seen only once; the top ten take around 1.7%. CD8 cells classed as naive were CD45RO-negative and positively selected for CCR7, excluding terminally differentiated effector memory CD45RA+ cells. The CDR3 extends over 16 amino acids. Trimming removed 5 bases from V and 4 bases from J; junction bases left unmatched: 12. Germline CDR1 and CDR2: SEHNR and FQNEAQ (reference sequence). This sequence originates from a young man in good health. Some clones in this sample may be carry-over from other donors' samples. The material sequenced was naive CD8+ T cells from PBMCs. The genes are TRBV7-9 and TRBJ1-1; 8 nucleotides align to TRBD1. CDR3 in DNA: TGTGCCAGCAGCCCCCGGACAGGGTATTTCGTCACTGAAGCTTTCTTT. Translation gives CASSPRTGYFVTEAFF.